The 23 T cell receptor beta chains in this list originate from one sample, sequenced in a study of T-cell reconstitution after alpha-beta-depleted transplantation in children. Unique molecular identifiers were used to barcode this TCRbeta library. A single record per CDR3 protein comes from TCRdb applying MiXCR to the PCR reads. Of under 850,000 distinct CDR3 sequences detected, about an eighth appear once; the ten largest clones hold 0.65% to 0.9%. Sample: PBMCs, taken before TCRalphabeta/CD19-depleted stem cell transplant. These receptors originate from a girl between 2 and 10 years old with congenital amegakaryocytic thrombocytopenia, due to receive a stem cell transplant.

This clonotype was counted many times. The gene calls are TRBV28 and TRBJ2-7, with a tentative D call TRBD2 (6 bases). V was clipped by 3 bases and J by 1 base, with 13 bases between them. Germline V gives CDR1 MDHEN, CDR2 SYDVKM. There are 15 residues in the CDR3. For the CDR3, the DNA is TGTGCCAGCAGTTTTGCCTATGCGGGGTCCTACGAGCAGTACTTC. This gives the protein CASSFAYAGSYEQYF. Variable domain in full (rest from reference TRBV28 and TRBJ2-7): DVKVTQSSRYLVKRTGEKVFLECVQDMDHENMFWYRQDPGLGLRLIYFSYDVKMKEKGDIPEGYSVSREKKERFSLILESASTNQTSMYLCASSFAYAGSYEQYFGPGTRLTVT.

This clonotype has at least ten counts. The chain employs TRBV5-1 and TRBJ2-1; 8 bases match TRBD2. J was trimmed by 4 bases and V by 2 bases; bases with no gene match: 8. The CDR3 consists of 16 residues. The germline gives CDR1 SGHRS, CDR2 YFSETQ. This CDR3 reads CASSFTSGPTYNEQFF. DNA for the CDR3: TGCGCCAGCAGCTTTACTAGCGGCCCTACTTACAATGAGCAGTTCTTC. Full variable domain (remainder filled in from reference TRBV5-1 and TRBJ2-1): KAGVTQTPRYLIKTRGQQVTLSCSPISGHRSVSWYQQTPGQGLQFLFEYFSETQRNKGNFPGRFSGRQFSNSRSEMNVSTLELGDSALYLCASSFTSGPTYNEQFFGPGTRLTVL.

In this sample, this clonotype turned up many times. The chain joins TRBV7-2 to TRBJ2-5; 10 bases are shared with TRBD2. V gave up 4 bases and J gave up 3 bases; unmatched junction bases: 5. Germline assignment: CDR1 SGHTA and CDR2 FQGNSA. The CDR3 runs to 15 residues. The CDR3 region is CASSSLAGVEETQYF. The DNA for the CDR3 is TGTGCCAGCAGCTCCCTAGCGGGAGTGGAAGAGACCCAGTACTTC.

The DNA for the CDR3 is TGTGCCGAAACGGACGGTTCACAAGAGACCCAGTACTTC. Amino acid sequence: CAETDGSQETQYF. The rearrangement joins TRBV2 to TRBJ2-5; no firm D call. From germline, CDR1 is SNHLY and CDR2 FYNNEI. V lost 11 bases to trimming and J lost 2 bases, with 15 bases between them. CDR3 size: 13 residues.

This clonotype was found many times. The chain carries TRBV10-3 and TRBJ1-1, with D unclear. Trimming stripped 0 bases from V and 1 base from J, with 6 bases between. The CDR3 contains 14 residues. Germline CDR1 is ENHRY and CDR2 is SYGVKD. The CDR3 here is CAISESGTNTEAFF. The CDR3 DNA reads as TGTGCCATCAGTGAGTCAGGCACGAACACTGAAGCTTTCTTT.

Many counts were recorded for this clonotype. This chain uses TRBV5-1 with TRBJ2-5, with D perhaps matching TRBD1 (5 bases). The V gene lost 5 bases and the J gene lost 3 bases, with 11 bases spanning the gap. This CDR3 region has 13 residues. CDR1 SGHRS and CDR2 YFSETQ come from the germline V gene. Here the CDR3 reads CASRLWGEETQYF. As DNA, the CDR3 is TGCGCCAGCAGACTTTGGGGCGAAGAGACCCAGTACTTC.

The chain links TRBV10-3 to TRBJ2-6; D remains unclear. V was pared by 0 bases and J by 0 bases, with 3 bases between. The CDR3 consists of 15 residues. Germline CDR1 is ENHRY and CDR2 is SYGVKD. CDR3 coding DNA: TGTGCCATCAGTGAGTCGCCCTCTGGGGCCAACGTCCTGACTTTC. This gives the protein CAISESPSGANVLTF.

This clonotype was counted between two and nine times. The rearrangement links TRBV15 to TRBJ2-5; D remains unclear. V was clipped by 0 bases and J by 5 bases, with 13 bases between them. The CDR3 extends over 15 amino acids. Germline-derived CDR1 and CDR2 are LNHNV and YYDKDF (reference sequence). The CDR3 nucleotides read TGTGCCACCAGCAGAGATAAGATGCGAGCGGAGACCCAGTACTTC. Encoded protein: CATSRDKMRAETQYF. Full variable domain (missing parts from reference TRBV15 and TRBJ2-5): DAMVIQNPRYQVTQFGKPVTLSCSQTLNHNVMYWYQQKSSQAPKLLFHYYDKDFNNEADTPDNFQSRRPNTSFCFLDIRSPGLGDTAMYLCATSRDKMRAETQYFGPGTRLLVL.

J is TRBJ1-1 and V is TRBV24-1, with D possibly TRBD1 on 6 matching bases. V dropped 4 bases and J dropped 1 base, with 12 bases sitting between them. CDR3 length equals 15 residues. Germline lookup yields CDR1 KGHDR and CDR2 SFDVKD. In DNA, the CDR3 is TGTGCCACCAGTGACCCAGGGGTCCCGAACACTGAAGCTTTCTTT. It encodes CATSDPGVPNTEAFF.

There are many counts of this clonotype. This rearrangement joins TRBV5-1 to TRBJ2-2, with D perhaps TRBD2 (5 bases). The CDR3 totals 14 residues. Germline V CDR1 and CDR2: SGHRS, YFSETQ. Trimming took 3 bases from V and 4 from J, leaving 10 bases between them. CDR3 bases: TGCGCCAGCAGCTCGGACGGAGGCACCGGGGAGCTGTTTTTT. This gives the protein CASSSDGGTGELFF.

A word on this clonotype: Being one base from a much bigger clone, this may be a read error. The rearrangement joins TRBV20-1 to TRBJ2-3; TRBD2 matches 15 bases. This CDR3 is built from 16 residues. Germline loops: CDR1 DFQATT, CDR2 SNEGSKA (reference sequence). Here the CDR3 DNA reads TGCAGTGCAGAGGGGACTAGCGGGAGGTATGAAGATTCGCAGTATTTT. It specifies CSAEGTSGRYEDSQYF.

This clonotype was picked up many times. The chain employs TRBV29-1 and TRBJ2-3, with TRBD2 matching over 10 bases. Germline-derived CDR1 and CDR2 are SQVTM and ANQGSEA. The CDR3 consists of 13 residues. V lost 7 bases, J lost 3 bases, and 4 bases stayed unmatched. The CDR3, as DNA: TGCAGCGCCGGGACTAGCGAGACAGATACGCAGTATTTT. Its protein product is CSAGTSETDTQYF.

This clonotype was recorded many times. The chain employs TRBV29-1 and TRBJ2-1; 7 bases are shared with TRBD2. This CDR3 is built from 13 residues. Losses at the gene ends were 4 bases for V and 9 bases for J; bases not matched to a gene: 9. Germline V gene sequence: CDR1 SQVTM, CDR2 ANQGSEA. As DNA, the CDR3 is TGCAGCGTTGCCCCACCAGCGGGAAGTGAGCAGTTCTTC. It yields the protein CSVAPPAGSEQFF.

Concerning this clonotype itself: Given a much more abundant clone one base away, this may be a read error. V and J are TRBV10-2 and TRBJ2-3, with D possibly matching TRBD2 (6 bases). This CDR3 contains 15 residues. Germline-derived CDR1 and CDR2 are WSHSY and SAAADI. V lost 3 bases, J lost 2 bases, and 12 bases lay in between. The CDR3 nucleotides are TGCGCCAGCAGTGACGCCGGGGGAGCCACAGATACGCAGTATTTT. This codes for CASSDAGGATDTQYF.

This clonotype was seen many times. The genes are TRBV4-2 and TRBJ2-2, with 8 bases that match TRBD1. The V gene end was trimmed by 4 bases and the J gene end by 6 bases; junction bases not matched to a gene: 10. Germline assignment: CDR1 LGHNA and CDR2 YNFKEQ. The CDR3 loop spans 16 amino acids. CDR3 nucleotide sequence: TGTGCCAGCAGCCCAACCTCCAGGGGGCGCGCCGGGGAGCTGTTTTTT. Its protein is CASSPTSRGRAGELFF.

This clonotype has ten or more counts. One end of the junction fails to match germline, which may point to a read error. The chain links TRBV12-3 or TRBV12-4 to TRBJ2-7, with D unresolved. CDR3 size: 13 residues. CDR3 nucleotide sequence: TGTGCCAGCAGTTCCCCCCCACCTTACGGGCAGTACTTC. This gives the protein CASSSPPPYGQYF.

This clonotype was counted ten times or more. The genes are TRBV20-1 and TRBJ2-1, with 9 bases fitting TRBD2. Germline CDR1 and CDR2: DFQATT and SNEGSKA (reference sequence). This CDR3 spans 12 amino acids. The V gene end was trimmed by 7 bases and the J gene end by 6 bases; junction bases not matched to a gene: 4. The CDR3 DNA reads as TGCAGTGTGCTAGCGGGATTCAATGAGCAGTTCTTC. Amino acids: CSVLAGFNEQFF.

This clonotype occurred once. Given a much more abundant clone one base away, this may be a read error. V usage is TRBV10-3 and J usage is TRBJ2-3; 8 nucleotides agree with TRBD2. The germline V gene has CDR1 ENHRY and CDR2 SYGVKD. The CDR3 loop spans 12 amino acids. Written as DNA, the CDR3 is TGTGCCGTCAGTAAGCGGGAGAGTACGCAGTATTTT. Protein product: CAVSKRESTQYF.

This clonotype was seen repeatedly, ten times or more. The genes are TRBV20-1 and TRBJ2-7; tentatively, D is TRBD2 (5 bases). Trimming cost V 2 bases and J 3 bases, with 17 bases left between them. CDR3 length: 15 amino acids. CDR1 and CDR2 (germline): DFQATT, SNEGSKA (reference sequence). The CDR3 sequence is CSARSFRTFDYEQYF. DNA of the CDR3: TGCAGTGCTAGATCTTTCCGGACTTTCGACTACGAGCAGTACTTC.

In this sample, this clonotype turned up a few times. The J gene is TRBJ2-2, the V gene TRBV4-2; D gene uncertain. V shed 1 base and J shed 5 bases, with 8 bases lying between them. Germline assignment: CDR1 LGHNA and CDR2 YNFKEQ. This CDR3 is built from 14 residues. This CDR3 is CASSQGLWTGELFF. As DNA, the CDR3 is TGTGCCAGCAGCCAAGGGCTATGGACCGGGGAGCTGTTTTTT.

The table lists this clonotype with a few counts. The chain recombines TRBV7-6 with TRBJ1-4, with a possible D match to TRBD1 (5 bases). Germline V CDR1 and CDR2: SGHVS, FNYEAQ. V gave up 5 bases and J gave up 0 bases, with 13 bases separating them. This CDR3 comprises 16 residues. The CDR3, as DNA: TGTGCCAGCAGCCCCGACAGACGCGCAACTAATGAAAAACTGTTTTTT. This codes for CASSPDRRATNEKLFF.

A few counts support this clonotype. J is TRBJ1-3 and V is TRBV5-1; 7 nucleotides align to TRBD1. The CDR3 has 14 residues. CDR1 SGHRS and CDR2 YFSETQ come from the germline V gene. J lost 4 bases, V lost 4 bases, and 5 bases had no gene match. The CDR3, as DNA: TGCGCCAGCAGCCCGTGGGACAGCGGAAACACCATATATTTT. Amino acid sequence: CASSPWDSGNTIYF.

This clonotype was seen ten or more times. This rearrangement joins TRBV10-3 to TRBJ2-3; D ambiguous. V shed 3 bases and J shed 4 bases, with 11 bases lying between them. The CDR3 totals 14 residues. CDR1 is ENHRY and CDR2 is SYGVKD in the germline V gene. CDR3 coding DNA: TGTGCCATCAGTGAATCGATGTGGTCAGATACGCAGTATTTT. Protein: CAISESMWSDTQYF.